This passage covers 22 T cell receptor beta chains from one sample sequenced in a study of cytomegalovirus exposure and HLA in healthy donors. Vbeta (60) and Jbeta (13) primers were used in the PCR. Only in-frame clones appear in the TCRdb table, and some are missing; sequencing was by immunoSEQ multiplex PCR. Its table records just over 150,000 clones. Material for sequencing was PBMCs. These receptors all come from a man aged 30 to 45 in good health and CMV-seronegative.

The CDR3 DNA reads TGTGCCAGCAGGCCAACAGGGGGCACTCGTCCCTACGAGCAGTACTTC. Encoded protein: CASRPTGGTRPYEQYF. The chain has TRBV5-6 and TRBJ2-7; 9 bases agree with TRBD1. The V segment lost 5 bases and the J segment 2 bases; nucleotides outside the gene matches: 11. CDR3 size: 16 residues. CDR1 and CDR2 from the germline V gene are SGHDT and YYEEEE.

The V call is TRBV25-1, the J call TRBJ2-7; possibly TRBD1 for D (5 bases). In germline, CDR1 is MGHDK, CDR2 SYGVNS. V was trimmed by 1 base and J by 3 bases, leaving 10 bases between them. The CDR3 contains 14 residues. CDR3 sequence (DNA): TGTGCCAGCAGTGAATTGGACCAGGGCTACGAGCAGTACTTC. This codes for CASSELDQGYEQYF.

V gene TRBV6-4 combines with J gene TRBJ2-6; TRBD2 agrees at 8 bases. From germline, CDR1 is MRHNA and CDR2 SNTAGT. Trimming removed 8 bases from V and 0 bases from J; junction bases left unmatched: 6. CDR3 size: 16 residues. The CDR3 DNA follows: TGTGCCAGCGGAGCGGGAGTTACCTCTGGGGCCAACGTCCTGACTTTC. It translates to CASGAGVTSGANVLTF.

The chain links TRBV19 to TRBJ1-1; D gene unclear. Germline lookup yields CDR1 LNHDA and CDR2 SQIVND (reference sequence). Trimming pared 7 bases from V and 4 bases from J, leaving 16 bases between. This CDR3 spans 14 amino acids. CDR3 residues: CASTPSWAITEAFF. DNA for the CDR3: TGTGCCAGTACCCCATCCTGGGCGATCACTGAAGCTTTCTTT.

V and J are TRBV18 and TRBJ2-3, with TRBD2 as a possible D gene (5 bases). This CDR3 comprises 16 residues. With 3 bases removed from V and 0 bases from J, the gap between germline ends came to 13 bases. In germline, CDR1 is KGHSH, CDR2 LQKENI. The CDR3 bases are TGTGCCAGCTCACCCCTCCGCCGCGGGAGCACAGATACGCAGTATTTT. Translated, it gives CASSPLRRGSTDTQYF. The whole variable domain, remainder taken from reference TRBV18 and TRBJ2-3, is NAGVMQNPRHLVRRRGQEARLRCSPMKGHSHVYWYRQLPEEGLKFMVYLQKENIIDESGMPKERFSAEFPKEGPSILRIQQVVRGDSAAYFCASSPLRRGSTDTQYFGPGTRLTVL.

The chain has TRBV9 and TRBJ2-5; 10 bases fit TRBD1. Trimming removed 0 bases from V and 5 bases from J; junction bases left unmatched: 7. CDR3 size: 16 residues. From germline, CDR1 is SGDLS and CDR2 YYNGEE. The CDR3 DNA sequence: TGTGCCAGCAGCGTAGGTCTAGGGACAGGGGAGGAGACCCAGTACTTC. This codes for CASSVGLGTGEETQYF.

The chain employs TRBV10-3 and TRBJ1-2, with no clear D. The CDR3 is 12 residues long. Trimming took off 8 bases at V and 4 bases at J, with 11 bases between the two ends. CDR1 ENHRY and CDR2 SYGVKD come from the germline V gene. CDR3 residues: CAIFTEGYGYTF. CDR3 nucleotides: TGTGCCATCTTCACGGAGGGCTATGGCTACACCTTC.

The chain couples TRBV5-1 to TRBJ1-1, with D unresolved. Deletions cut 4 bases from V and 2 bases from J, with 6 bases between. Germline V lookup: CDR1 SGHRS, CDR2 YFSETQ. There are 12 residues in the CDR3. Written as DNA, the CDR3 is TGCGCCAGCAGCACCCTAAACACTGAAGCTTTCTTT. Translated: CASSTLNTEAFF.

V and J are TRBV4-1 and TRBJ2-3; 16 bases match TRBD2. The CDR3 runs to 19 residues. The V gene's germline CDR1 is MGHRA and CDR2 YSYEKL. The trim removed 4 bases at V and 5 bases at J, leaving 12 bases unmatched. In DNA form, the CDR3 reads TGCGCCAGCAGCCGACTAGGGACTAGCGGGAGGGCCATGGGAGATACGCAGTATTTT. Amino acid sequence: CASSRLGTSGRAMGDTQYF.

CDR3 protein: CASRDREMNTEAFF. The DNA for the CDR3 is TGTGCCAGCAGGGACAGGGAGATGAACACTGAAGCTTTCTTT. The chain is built from TRBV7-2 and TRBJ1-1, with 8 bases aligning to TRBD1. Germline lookup yields CDR1 SGHTA and CDR2 FQGNSA. The CDR3 is 14 residues long. The V and J ends lost 6 bases and 0 bases, in that order; junction bases with no gene match: 3.

The rearrangement links TRBV5-1 to TRBJ2-1; TRBD2 matches 9 bases. The V and J ends lost 1 base and 6 bases, in that order; junction bases with no gene match: 2. Germline V gives CDR1 SGHRS, CDR2 YFSETQ. This CDR3 is 14 amino acids long. In nucleotides, the CDR3 is TGCGCCAGCAGCTTGTTAGCGGGAGTCAATGAGCAGTTCTTC. Translated: CASSLLAGVNEQFF. Complete variable domain (other parts from reference TRBV5-1 and TRBJ2-1): KAGVTQTPRYLIKTRGQQVTLSCSPISGHRSVSWYQQTPGQGLQFLFEYFSETQRNKGNFPGRFSGRQFSNSRSEMNVSTLELGDSALYLCASSLLAGVNEQFFGPGTRLTVL.

Concerning this clone: Distinct nucleotide sequences in the sample also encode this CDR3. This chain links TRBV5-1 with TRBJ2-1, with D tentatively TRBD1 (5 bases). The ends were cut back, 2 bases at V and 4 bases at J, with 10 bases in the middle. Germline-derived CDR1 and CDR2 are SGHRS and YFSETQ. The CDR3 has 14 residues. CDR3 DNA: TGCGCCAGCAGCTTAACAGGCGGATACAATGAGCAGTTCTTC. Translated: CASSLTGGYNEQFF.

V and J are TRBV15 and TRBJ1-1; D is perhaps TRBD1 (5 bases). The length of the CDR3 is 15 residues. Trimming cost V 4 bases and J 3 bases, with 15 bases left between them. Germline CDR1 LNHNV, CDR2 YYDKDF (reference sequence). DNA for the CDR3: TGTGCCACCAGCAAACTACGGGGGGTGGACACTGAAGCTTTCTTT. Residues: CATSKLRGVDTEAFF.

The chain combines TRBV9 with TRBJ2-6; 7 bases agree with TRBD1. This CDR3 is 19 amino acids long. Germline lookup yields CDR1 SGDLS and CDR2 YYNGEE. Trimming took 2 bases from V and 0 from J; bases not matched to a gene: 11. This CDR3 is CASSVSLGTEFSGANVLTF. CDR3 nucleotide sequence: TGTGCCAGCAGCGTCTCCCTAGGGACAGAGTTCTCTGGGGCCAACGTCCTGACTTTC.

The chain couples TRBV5-1 to TRBJ2-5; 8 nucleotides align to TRBD1. Germline V gene sequence: CDR1 SGHRS, CDR2 YFSETQ. V lost 4 bases and J lost 4; bases outside the gene matches: 6. The CDR3 loop spans 14 amino acids. The CDR3 is CASSPGQGGETQYF. The CDR3 DNA follows: TGCGCCAGCAGCCCAGGACAGGGTGGAGAGACCCAGTACTTC.

This chain connects TRBV6-6 to TRBJ2-3; 10 bases line up with TRBD2. With V trimmed by 6 bases and J by 1 base, 4 bases remained unmatched. The CDR3 is 15 residues long. Per the germline V gene, CDR1 is MNHNY and CDR2 is SVGAGI (reference sequence). The CDR3 is CASRTGLAGTDTQYF. In nucleotides, the CDR3 is TGTGCCAGCAGAACCGGACTAGCGGGCACAGATACGCAGTATTTT.

V gene TRBV25-1 combines with J gene TRBJ1-1; no firm D call. V was clipped by 3 bases and J by 5 bases, with 25 bases between them. Germline loops: CDR1 MGHDK, CDR2 SYGVNS. The CDR3 loop spans 18 amino acids. CDR3 protein: CASSEVGLKSSSATEAFF. The CDR3 DNA is TGTGCCAGCAGTGAGGTGGGTCTGAAAAGTAGCTCGGCGACTGAAGCTTTCTTT.

The V and J genes are TRBV15 and TRBJ2-5; D is unresolved. V was pared by 5 bases and J by 5 bases, with 21 bases between. The CDR3 has 16 residues. Per germline, CDR1 LNHNV and CDR2 YYDKDF (reference sequence). The chain's CDR3 is CATSPGRSRSEETQYF. In DNA form, the CDR3 reads TGTGCCACCAGCCCTGGCCGTAGCCGCTCAGAGGAGACCCAGTACTTC.

The CDR3 DNA sequence: TGCGCCAGCAGCTTCAGTGGGGACATAGATACGCAGTATTTT. Amino acid sequence: CASSFSGDIDTQYF. The V gene is TRBV5-1, the J gene TRBJ2-3, with a possible D match to TRBD1 (6 bases). The V gene lost 2 bases and the J gene lost 5 bases, with 12 bases spanning the gap. Germline lookup yields CDR1 SGHRS and CDR2 YFSETQ. This CDR3 is built from 14 residues.

DNA of the CDR3: TGCAGCGTTCTTCGCCTAGCGGGAGGGCACAATGAGCAGTTCTTC. As protein: CSVLRLAGGHNEQFF. The V call is TRBV29-1, the J call TRBJ2-1, with 12 bases fitting TRBD2. The CDR3 sequence is 15 residues long. Germline V gives CDR1 SQVTM, CDR2 ANQGSEA. V lost 5 bases, J lost 5 bases, and 7 bases stayed unmatched.

The chain uses TRBV12-5 and TRBJ1-4; TRBD1 aligns across 11 bases. CDR1 and CDR2 from the germline V gene are LGHNT and FRNRAP. Unmatched junction bases numbered 7, after V lost 4 bases and J lost 3 bases. CDR3 size: 17 residues. The CDR3 DNA is TGTGCTAGTGGTTGGGGACAGGGGGAAGTGGCTAATGAAAAACTGTTTTTT. This translates into CASGWGQGEVANEKLFF.

The chain combines TRBV13 with TRBJ1-5; 9 bases are shared with TRBD1. CDR1 is PRHDT and CDR2 is FYEKMQ in the germline V gene (reference sequence). This CDR3 region has 17 residues. Unmatched junction bases numbered 14, after V lost 5 bases and J lost 6 bases. CDR3 residues: CASSRAGTGPAIQPQHF. CDR3 coding DNA: TGTGCCAGCAGCAGGGCCGGGACAGGGCCTGCGATTCAGCCCCAGCATTTT.